This T cell receptor (beta chain) was sequenced during a study of blood T cell repertoires in COVID-19. About the research overall: Acute and convalescent COVID-19 samples came from the United States, Italy and Spain. Sample material is recorded as cDNA or gDNA derived from T cells, B-cell-depleted T cells, or PBMCs.

Per the study methods: For nucleated cells, counts were estimated from reference gene primer amplification. The table came from immunoSEQ multiplex PCR; TCRdb's copy has only in-frame clones and leaves some out. For V, J and clone size, that table is used; D and trimming come from the DNA. This sample has 200,000 to 250,000 clones, with around 88% found just once. The CDR3 consists of 13 residues. Germline V CDR1 and CDR2: WSHSY, SAAADI. Trimming left V 6 bases short and J 0 bases short, with 6 bases between. This chain uses TRBV10-2 with TRBJ1-5; D is unclear. The clonotype originates from an older man with acute or convalescent COVID-19. What was sequenced was peripheral blood. The CDR3 DNA follows: TGCGCCAGCAGGGCCGATAGCAATCAGCCCCAGCATTTT. Translated: CASRADSNQPQHF.